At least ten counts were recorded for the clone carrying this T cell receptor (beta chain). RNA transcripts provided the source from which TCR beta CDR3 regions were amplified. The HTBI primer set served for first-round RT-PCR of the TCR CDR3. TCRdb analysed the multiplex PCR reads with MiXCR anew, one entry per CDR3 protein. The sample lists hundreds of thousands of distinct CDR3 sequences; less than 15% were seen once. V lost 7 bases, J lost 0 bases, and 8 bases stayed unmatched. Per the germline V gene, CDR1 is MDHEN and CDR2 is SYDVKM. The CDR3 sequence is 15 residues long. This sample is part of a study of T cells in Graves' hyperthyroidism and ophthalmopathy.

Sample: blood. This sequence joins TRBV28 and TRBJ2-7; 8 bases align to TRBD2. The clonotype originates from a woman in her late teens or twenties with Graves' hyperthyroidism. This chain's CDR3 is CASTFGGGHSYEQYF. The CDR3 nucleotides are TGTGCCAGCACCTTCGGGGGGGGGCACTCCTACGAGCAGTACTTC.